A single sample is the source of the 8 T cell receptor beta chains below, sequenced in a study of blood T cell repertoires in COVID-19. Profiling relied on immunoSEQ multiplex PCR, and the TCRdb table lists in-frame clones only, not all of them. In the table there are around 370,000 clones, approximately 87% of which are singletons. The sequenced sample was peripheral blood. The source of these receptors is a woman between 45 and 65 years old with COVID-19, enrolled during active disease.

V is TRBV11-3 and J is TRBJ2-1, with 7 nucleotides matching TRBD2. Germline CDR1 and CDR2: SGHNT and YENEEA. This CDR3 comprises 16 residues. J lost 5 bases, V lost 1 base, and 8 bases had no gene match. The CDR3 sequence is CASSLVGGRSDNEQFF. CDR3 DNA: TGTGCCAGCAGCTTAGTTGGCGGGAGATCCGACAATGAGCAGTTCTTC.

The rearrangement uses TRBV4-1 and TRBJ2-2, with TRBD2 matching over 10 bases. The CDR3 is 14 amino acids. In germline, CDR1 is MGHRA, CDR2 YSYEKL. The CDR3 DNA sequence: TGCGCTTCCGGCCTAGCGGGAGTCACCGGGGAGCTGTTTTTT. Translation gives CASGLAGVTGELFF.

This chain uses TRBV9 with TRBJ1-6, with D tentatively TRBD1 (6 bases). Germline CDR1 is SGDLS and CDR2 is YYNGEE. The CDR3 is made up of 17 amino acids. V was clipped by 3 bases and J by 1 base, with 14 bases between them. As DNA, the CDR3 is TGTGCCAGCAGCGCGAGTACAGGGAGTTCCTATAATTCACCCCTCCACTTT. Translation gives CASSASTGSSYNSPLHF.

This chain's CDR3 is CASSLISPLWGAPGLANQETQYF. CDR3 in DNA: TGTGCCAGCAGTTTAATTTCTCCTCTTTGGGGCGCACCCGGACTAGCGAATCAAGAGACCCAGTACTTC. The rearrangement links TRBV27 to TRBJ2-5, with 9 bases that match TRBD2. The ends lost 2 bases at V and 2 bases at J; junction bases unmatched: 27. The CDR3 is 23 residues long. CDR1 and CDR2 from the germline V gene are MNHEY and SMNVEV (reference sequence).

The chain is built from TRBV5-4 and TRBJ1-2; D perhaps matches TRBD1 (5 bases). Per the germline V gene, CDR1 is SGHNT and CDR2 is YYREEE (reference sequence). Between the trimmed V and J ends, which lost 0 bases and 5 bases, there was a span of 17 bases. The CDR3 has 16 residues. CDR3 DNA: TGTGCCAGCAGCTTGGGACAGTTATCTTGGGTGTATGGCTACACCTTC. Translated: CASSLGQLSWVYGYTF.

The rearrangement joins TRBV19 to TRBJ1-6; weak D call: TRBD1 (6 bases). With 6 bases removed from V and 6 bases from J, the gap between germline ends came to 15 bases. The germline gives CDR1 LNHDA, CDR2 SQIVND (reference sequence). This CDR3 contains 15 residues. The CDR3 DNA is TGTGCCAGTAGACTGGACACAGGGCGTAATTCACCCCTCCACTTT. Protein sequence: CASRLDTGRNSPLHF.

The rearrangement uses TRBV6-2 or TRBV6-3 and TRBJ2-1; perhaps TRBD2 as D (6 bases). Germline CDR1 MNHEY, CDR2 SVGEGT. V lost 3 bases and J 4 bases, leaving 10 bases between the germline ends. This CDR3 is built from 14 residues. CDR3 region: CASSYLGRYNEQFF. The CDR3 nucleotides read TGTGCCAGCAGTTATTTAGGGAGGTACAATGAGCAGTTCTTC.

The chain carries TRBV7-6 and TRBJ1-1, with D possibly matching TRBD1 (5 bases). This CDR3 region has 13 residues. V shed 1 base and J shed 11 bases, with 14 bases lying between them. From germline, CDR1 is SGHVS and CDR2 FNYEAQ. The CDR3: CASSLEIGVRAFF. In DNA form, the CDR3 reads TGTGCCAGCAGCTTAGAGATAGGGGTTCGGGCTTTCTTT.